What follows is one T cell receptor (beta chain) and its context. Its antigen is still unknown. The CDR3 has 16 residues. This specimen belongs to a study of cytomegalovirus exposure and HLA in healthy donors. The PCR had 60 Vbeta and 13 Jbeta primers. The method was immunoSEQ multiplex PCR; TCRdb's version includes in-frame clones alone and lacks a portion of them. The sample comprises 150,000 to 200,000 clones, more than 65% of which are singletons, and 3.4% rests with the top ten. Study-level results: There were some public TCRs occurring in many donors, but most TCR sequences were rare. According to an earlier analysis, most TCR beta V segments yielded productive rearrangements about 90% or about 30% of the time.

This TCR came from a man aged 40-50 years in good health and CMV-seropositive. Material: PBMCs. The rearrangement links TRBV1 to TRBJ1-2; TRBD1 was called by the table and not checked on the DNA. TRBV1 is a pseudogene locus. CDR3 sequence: CTSSHDIRDRTKLFTF. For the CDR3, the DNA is TGCACCAGCAGCCATGATATCCGGGACAGGACTAAACTATTCACCTTC.